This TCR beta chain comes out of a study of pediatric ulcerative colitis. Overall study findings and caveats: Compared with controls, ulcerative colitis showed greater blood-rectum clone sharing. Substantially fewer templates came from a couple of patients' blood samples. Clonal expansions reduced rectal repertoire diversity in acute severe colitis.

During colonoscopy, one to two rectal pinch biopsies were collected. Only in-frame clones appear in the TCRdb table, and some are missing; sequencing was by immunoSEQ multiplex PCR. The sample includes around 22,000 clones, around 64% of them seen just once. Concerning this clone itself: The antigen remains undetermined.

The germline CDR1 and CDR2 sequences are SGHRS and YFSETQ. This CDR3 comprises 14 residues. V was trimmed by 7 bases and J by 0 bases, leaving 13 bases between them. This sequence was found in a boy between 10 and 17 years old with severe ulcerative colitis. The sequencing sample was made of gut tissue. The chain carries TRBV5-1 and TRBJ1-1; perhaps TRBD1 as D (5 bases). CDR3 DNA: TGCGCCAGCCTAAAAGACAGTCTGAACACTGAAGCTTTCTTT. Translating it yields CASLKDSLNTEAFF.